Following are 20 T cell receptor beta chains from one sample sequenced in a study of Graves' ophthalmopathy and Graves' hyperthyroidism. Amplifying from RNA transcripts, the study obtained TCR beta CDR3 regions. The library came from an HTBI-primed first-round RT-PCR and a second-round multiplex PCR. TCRdb itself ran the multiplex PCR reads through MiXCR, one entry per CDR3 protein. The table has roughly 300,000 distinct CDR3 sequences, around a sixth seen once. Specimen: peripheral blood. The receptors stem from an adult man with Graves' ophthalmopathy.

This clonotype has at least ten counts. The chain couples TRBV7-2 to TRBJ2-7, with TRBD2 matching 14 bases. CDR3 length equals 17 residues. The germline V gene encodes CDR1 SGHTA and CDR2 FQGNSA. Trimming cost V 0 bases and J 0 bases; bases outside gene matches: 1. CDR3: CASSLAGTSGGSYEQYF. The CDR3 nucleotides are TGTGCCAGCAGCTTAGCGGGGACTAGCGGGGGCTCCTACGAGCAGTACTTC.

The chain carries TRBV3-1 and TRBJ2-7; D is possibly TRBD1 or TRBD2 (6 bases each). The germline V gene has CDR1 LGHDT and CDR2 YNNKEL (reference sequence). The CDR3 is 14 amino acids. V was trimmed by 1 base and J by 6 bases, leaving 13 bases between them. CDR3 sequence reads: CASSQVQGGGEQYF. The CDR3 DNA reads as TGTGCCAGCAGCCAAGTCCAAGGAGGGGGCGAGCAGTACTTC.

The table lists this clonotype with many counts. V is TRBV13 and J is TRBJ1-2, with TRBD1 matching over 10 bases. The V segment lost 5 bases and the J segment 8 bases; nucleotides outside the gene matches: 5. The CDR3 covers 13 residues. Germline V gene lookup returns CDR1 PRHDT and CDR2 FYEKMQ (reference sequence). Here the CDR3 reads CASSARTGGGYTF. The CDR3 DNA follows: TGTGCCAGCAGCGCCCGGACAGGGGGGGGCTACACCTTC.

This clonotype has ten or more counts. CDR3 DNA: TGTGCCAGCAGTACCCTTGGGGGGGCCGCCTACGAGCAGTACTTC. Translating gives CASSTLGGAAYEQYF. V gene TRBV28 combines with J gene TRBJ2-7, with D possibly being TRBD2 (7 bases). V shed 5 bases and J shed 2 bases, with 16 bases lying between them. The length of the CDR3 is 15 residues. Germline assignment: CDR1 MDHEN and CDR2 SYDVKM.

This clonotype has ten or more counts. The V call is TRBV29-1, the J call TRBJ2-7, with 9 nucleotides matching TRBD1. The germline V gene encodes CDR1 SQVTM and CDR2 ANQGSEA. The CDR3 extends over 16 amino acids. V lost 2 bases and J lost 5; bases outside the gene matches: 13. CDR3 nucleotides: TGCAGCGTTGAAAGTGCCTTGACAGGGGGTTTCAACGAGCAGTACTTC. It specifies CSVESALTGGFNEQYF.

At least ten counts were recorded for this clonotype. The chain carries TRBV11-2 and TRBJ2-7; TRBD2 is a possible D gene (6 bases). The CDR3 runs 12 residues. CDR1 is SGHAT and CDR2 is FQNNGV in the germline V gene. Trimming cost V 7 bases and J 6 bases, with 13 bases left between them. Here the CDR3 DNA reads TGTGCCAGCACCTCGGGGGAGGCCGAGCAGTACTTC. It specifies CASTSGEAEQYF.

This clonotype was seen at least ten times. V is TRBV12-3 or TRBV12-4 and J is TRBJ2-7; weak D call: TRBD2 (6 bases). This CDR3 is built from 15 residues. Deletions cut 4 bases from V and 0 bases from J, with 13 bases between. The DNA for the CDR3 is TGTGCCAGCAGTTATTTGGGGGGAGGCTCCTACGAGCAGTACTTC. Its protein product is CASSYLGGGSYEQYF.

This clonotype has at least ten counts. This rearrangement joins TRBV13 to TRBJ2-7, with unresolved D. This CDR3 is 13 amino acids long. With 3 bases removed from V and 2 bases from J, the gap between germline ends came to 8 bases. Germline-derived CDR1 and CDR2 are PRHDT and FYEKMQ (reference sequence). The CDR3 region has the DNA TGTGCCAGCAGCTTTTGGTTGACCTACGAGCAGTACTTC. Its protein is CASSFWLTYEQYF.

This clonotype was observed at least ten times. V is TRBV11-2 and J is TRBJ2-7, with a tentative D call TRBD1 (6 bases). This CDR3 region has 15 residues. Trimming shortened V by 5 bases and J by 2 bases, and 16 bases separated the two germline ends. Germline V gives CDR1 SGHAT, CDR2 FQNNGV. The CDR3 DNA sequence: TGTGCCAGCAGCACCCGGGACACCCCTCCCTACGAGCAGTACTTC. Amino acid sequence: CASSTRDTPPYEQYF.

This clonotype was seen at least ten times. The chain is built from TRBV30 and TRBJ1-5; 7 bases match TRBD1. V lost 5 bases and J lost 1; bases outside the gene matches: 5. The CDR3 length is 14 residues. Germline V gene sequence: CDR1 GTSNPN, CDR2 SVGIG (reference sequence). CDR3 amino acids: CAWSGGRSNQPQHF. The CDR3 DNA follows: TGTGCCTGGTCAGGGGGTAGGAGCAATCAGCCCCAGCATTTT.

The table lists this clonotype with many counts. The chain couples TRBV7-6 to TRBJ1-2, with 7 bases fitting TRBD1. The CDR3 contains 14 residues. Germline CDR1 is SGHVS and CDR2 is FNYEAQ. Unmatched junction bases numbered 2, after V lost 4 bases and J lost 0 bases. CDR3 nucleotides: TGTGCCAGCAGCTCGGGACAGACTAACTATGGCTACACCTTC. It specifies CASSSGQTNYGYTF. The full variable domain, rest sourced from reference TRBV7-6 and TRBJ1-2, is GAGVSQSPRYKVTKRGQDVALRCDPISGHVSLYWYRQALGQGPEFLTYFNYEAQQDKSGLPNDRFSAERPEGSISTLTIQRTEQRDSAMYRCASSSGQTNYGYTFGSGTRLTVV.

This clonotype was observed at least ten times. The J gene is TRBJ2-7, the V gene TRBV7-8; either TRBD1 or TRBD2 may fit D (5 bases each). CDR1 is SGHVS, CDR2 FQNEAQ, per germline. Trimming removed 5 bases from V and 2 bases from J, with 13 bases in between. This CDR3 has 14 residues. The CDR3 is CASSLEGQTYEQYF. Written as DNA, the CDR3 is TGTGCCAGCAGCCTTGAGGGGCAGACCTACGAGCAGTACTTC.

This clonotype has a count of ten or more. The chain couples TRBV7-9 to TRBJ1-3; D is uncertain. This CDR3 has 14 residues. Trimming took 5 bases from V and 2 from J, leaving 10 bases between them. Germline V gives CDR1 SEHNR, CDR2 FQNEAQ (reference sequence). CDR3 region: CASSEGRTGNTIYF. The CDR3 DNA reads TGTGCCAGCAGCGAAGGGCGGACTGGAAACACCATATATTTT.

The genes are TRBV6-1 and TRBJ2-1; D not certain. The V end was cut by 6 bases, the J end by 4 bases, with 13 bases between. This CDR3 is built from 14 residues. Germline V gives CDR1 MNHNS, CDR2 SASEGT. DNA for the CDR3: TGTGCCAGCAGCGTTTCCTGGCTATACAATGAGCAGTTCTTC. It specifies CASSVSWLYNEQFF.

At least ten counts were recorded for this clonotype. The chain employs TRBV5-6 and TRBJ2-5, with 10 bases aligning to TRBD2. The CDR3 runs to 16 residues. Germline CDR1 is SGHDT and CDR2 is YYEEEE. Trimming removed 3 bases from V and 5 bases from J; junction bases left unmatched: 10. The CDR3 nucleotides read TGTGCCAGCAGCTACCGTAGCGGGGGGCTTTTGGAGACCCAGTACTTC. It specifies CASSYRSGGLLETQYF.

This clonotype was counted ten times or more. J is TRBJ2-7 and V is TRBV7-2; 9 nucleotides align to TRBD1. CDR1 is SGHTA and CDR2 is FQGNSA in the germline V gene. The CDR3 loop spans 16 amino acids. Trimming took 4 bases from V and 1 from J; bases not matched to a gene: 8. In nucleotides, the CDR3 is TGTGCCAGCAGCTCTACAGGGGGCATAAGGTCCTACGAGCAGTACTTC. Translation: CASSSTGGIRSYEQYF.

This clonotype was seen repeatedly, ten times or more. The rearrangement uses TRBV14 and TRBJ2-7, with 8 nucleotides matching TRBD2. Germline CDR1 reads SGHDN; CDR2 reads FVKESK. This CDR3 contains 16 residues. Losses at the gene ends were 4 bases for V and 0 bases for J; bases not matched to a gene: 8. Here the CDR3 DNA reads TGTGCCAGCAGCCCCGCGGCCAGCGGGAGCTCCTACGAGCAGTACTTC. Translation: CASSPAASGSSYEQYF.

Many counts were recorded for this clonotype. This chain connects TRBV6-1 to TRBJ2-2; 10 bases fit TRBD1. V lost 6 bases and J lost 2; bases outside the gene matches: 3. The CDR3 runs 15 residues. Germline lookup yields CDR1 MNHNS and CDR2 SASEGT. The CDR3 sequence is CASRDRGLNTGELFF. The CDR3, as DNA: TGTGCCAGCAGAGACAGGGGGCTTAACACCGGGGAGCTGTTTTTT.

This clonotype was detected ten times or more. The gene calls are TRBV28 and TRBJ1-6; a weak D match, TRBD1 (5 bases). V was clipped by 6 bases and J by 6 bases, with 30 bases between them. The CDR3 loop spans 20 amino acids. Germline CDR1 MDHEN, CDR2 SYDVKM. This CDR3 reads CASSHRSGTDPLGVNSPLHF. The CDR3 bases are TGTGCCAGCAGCCACAGATCCGGGACGGACCCTTTGGGGGTTAATTCACCCCTCCACTTT. Variable domain in full (rest from reference TRBV28 and TRBJ1-6): DVKVTQSSRYLVKRTGEKVFLECVQDMDHENMFWYRQDPGLGLRLIYFSYDVKMKEKGDIPEGYSVSREKKERFSLILESASTNQTSMYLCASSHRSGTDPLGVNSPLHFGNGTRLTVT.

This clonotype was seen at least ten times. The chain carries TRBV13 and TRBJ1-6; D is undetermined. From germline, CDR1 is PRHDT and CDR2 FYEKMQ (reference sequence). V shed 3 bases and J shed 2 bases, with 8 bases lying between them. This CDR3 is built from 15 residues. CDR3 amino acids: CASSLTQTYNSPLHF. The CDR3, as DNA: TGTGCCAGCAGCTTGACGCAAACCTATAATTCACCCCTCCACTTT.